Here is one T cell receptor (beta chain) with its context. This clonotype appeared a single time. Its antigen is still unknown. The input lacks base qualities; no much larger clone sits a single base away. One read is thin evidence. RNA was extracted with the RNeasy kit and roughly 0.45 to 1 ug was reverse transcribed using random hexamers. The immunoSEQ multiplex PCR assay, covering 54 Vbeta and 13 Jbeta segments, was used to amplify TCR beta CDR3 regions. PCR amplification bias was corrected by using a synthetic template baseline for primer optimization and computational correction. The paper's processing steps were these. Reads were assigned to V, D and J genes according to IMGT and analyzed in immunoSEQ Analyzer, with only productive sequences retained. Clonality was computed as one minus Shannon entropy normalized by log2 of the number of productive unique sequences. For each patient and control, public and private clones were evaluated within the 100 most prevalent clones. A clone was defined as Susac-specific if it was absent from the healthy and MS cohorts, from roughly 980 published viral clones and from other ImmuneACCESS disease sequences. TCRdb trimmed public reads at Q25 via fastp, called clones via MiXCR and kept in-frame beta chains. Each CDR3 protein appears once, grouped with its most common genes and DNA. These V and J calls are TCRdb output, not the study's own analysis. Recorded for this sample are around 80,000 distinct CDR3 sequences; just under 95% of them occurred a single time. Jointly, the top ten make up 0.26% of the sample.

Ends trimmed: V by 4 bases, J by 5 bases; bases unmatched to a gene: 8. CDR1 and CDR2 (MNHEY, SMNVEV) derive from the germline V gene (reference sequence). From the cysteine up to the phenylalanine, the CDR3 has a length of 14 residues. CDR3 DNA only is kept here, 42 bases in frame from base 1. High-throughput TCR beta sequencing profiled peripheral blood CD8+ and CD4+ T cells from healthy donors, Susac syndrome patients and multiple sclerosis patients. Healthy donors were included as age- and sex-matched controls. Bulk CD8+ and CD4+ T cells were purified magnetically by negative isolation, whereas CD8+ TEMRA cells were enriched by FACS. Blood was drawn into EDTA tubes, processed within 24 hours, and PBMCs were isolated by density gradient centrifugation. PBMCs destined for TCR sequencing were cryopreserved in liquid nitrogen and later thawed in a 37 °C water bath. Purity of sorted or isolated CD4+, CD8+ and CD8+ TEMRA cells was at least 90%.

This entry is derived from a study of CD8 T cells in Susac syndrome (dated by TCRdb to between 2018 and 2021). Notes on the research overall: Whether CD8+ T cell activation and differentiation in Susac syndrome was antigen driven was tested using repertoire sequencing. The clonality of the CD8+ T cell repertoire was compared across about a dozen healthy donors, around 14 Susac syndrome patients and under 18 multiple sclerosis patients.

The paper as a whole reports these results and caveats: The number of individuals in the TCR sequencing and HLA analysis was acknowledged as relatively small.

The receptor chain draws on TRBV27 and TRBJ2-7, with 7 bases matching TRBD1. The source is a human donor in good health. Sample: CD8+ T cells from PBMCs. The CDR3 has the sequence CASSSPGTVHEQYF. Here is the DNA: TGTGCCAGCAGTTCCCCCGGGACAGTCCACGAGCAGTACTTC.